This T cell receptor (beta chain) was obtained from a study of blood T cell repertoires in COVID-19. Generated by immunoSEQ multiplex PCR, the TCRdb table keeps only in-frame clones and is missing some. Among a few hundred thousand clones listed, about 90% were seen once. V was clipped by 0 bases and J by 8 bases, with 14 bases between them. The CDR3 is 14 amino acids. Germline V gene data show CDR1 as GTSNPN and CDR2 as SVGIG (reference sequence). The gene calls are TRBV30 and TRBJ2-1; the D is unclear. This receptor was identified in a man aged 35 to 55 with acute or convalescent COVID-19. The sequenced sample consisted of peripheral blood. CDR3 sequence reads: CAWSVSRSHDEQFF. In nucleotides, the CDR3 is TGTGCCTGGAGTGTATCCAGGTCCCACGATGAGCAGTTCTTC.